This entry lists 10 T cell receptor beta chains sequenced from one sample in a study of cytomegalovirus exposure and HLA in healthy donors. A multiplex PCR was run with 60 Vbeta primers and 13 Jbeta primers. Clones were sequenced by immunoSEQ multiplex PCR, and TCRdb holds only the in-frame ones, with some missing. Recorded for this sample: about 160,000 clones. Sequencing input: PBMCs. These receptors were collected from a woman aged 55-70 years in good health and CMV-seronegative.

V usage is TRBV11-2 and J usage is TRBJ2-3, with TRBD2 identical over 7 bases. The V segment lost 1 base and the J segment 4 bases; nucleotides outside the gene matches: 8. Per germline, CDR1 SGHAT and CDR2 FQNNGV. The CDR3 runs to 16 residues. The CDR3 DNA reads TGTGCCAGCAGCTTAGCCGACGGGAGGCTCCCAGATACGCAGTATTTT. Translation: CASSLADGRLPDTQYF. Drawing the rest from reference TRBV11-2 and TRBJ2-3, the complete variable domain is EAGVAQSPRYKIIEKRQSVAFWCNPISGHATLYWYQQILGQGPKLLIQFQNNGVVDDSQLPKDRFSAERLKGVDSTLKIQPAKLEDSAVYLCASSLADGRLPDTQYFGPGTRLTVL.

The CDR3 DNA sequence: TGTGCCAGCAGCACCATGGGGGGGATCTTTGAAGCTTTCTTT. Amino acid sequence: CASSTMGGIFEAFF. This rearrangement joins TRBV21-1 to TRBJ1-1. TRBV21-1 is labeled a pseudogene. CDR3 length: 14 residues.

The chain carries TRBV5-1 and TRBJ2-2; TRBD1 agrees at 8 bases. Germline V gives CDR1 SGHRS, CDR2 YFSETQ. V gave up 4 bases and J gave up 6 bases; unmatched junction bases: 14. The CDR3 sequence is 17 residues long. The CDR3 region has the DNA TGCGCCAGCAGCGCGGGACAGGAGCCCGGGGTTTCCGGGGAGCTGTTTTTT. Translating gives CASSAGQEPGVSGELFF.

The chain combines TRBV7-9 with TRBJ2-3; 9 bases are a match to TRBD2. This CDR3 is 16 amino acids long. The germline V gene has CDR1 SEHNR and CDR2 FQNEAQ (reference sequence). V dropped 5 bases and J dropped 5; count of bases not matched to a gene: 11. The CDR3 region has the DNA TGTGCCAGCAGCCCCCGGCTGCTGCGGGGGGGAGATACGCAGTATTTT. Protein sequence: CASSPRLLRGGDTQYF. Variable domain in full (rest from reference TRBV7-9 and TRBJ2-3): DTGVSQNPRHKITKRGQNVTFRCDPISEHNRLYWYRQTLGQGPEFLTYFQNEAQLEKSRLLSDRFSAERPKGSFSTLEIQRTEQGDSAMYLCASSPRLLRGGDTQYFGPGTRLTVL.

The rearrangement links TRBV10-1 to TRBJ2-2; D possibly corresponds to TRBD2 (9 bases). V shed 2 bases and J shed 4 bases, with 23 bases lying between them. CDR3 size: 19 residues. Germline CDR1 and CDR2: WNHNN and SYGVQD (reference sequence). CDR3 loop: CASSEIQGAGGPRTGELFF. The CDR3 DNA is TGCGCCAGCAGTGAGATTCAGGGGGCGGGAGGGCCGCGCACCGGGGAGCTGTTTTTT.

The gene calls are TRBV2 and TRBJ2-5; 10 nucleotides line up with TRBD1. There are 14 residues in the CDR3. Germline CDR1 SNHLY, CDR2 FYNNEI. Unmatched junction bases numbered 6, after V lost 6 bases and J lost 5 bases. DNA of the CDR3: TGTGCCAGCAGACGACAGGGGGCAGTGGAGACCCAGTACTTC. It specifies CASRRQGAVETQYF.

V and J are TRBV5-1 and TRBJ1-2, with 11 bases matching TRBD1. The CDR3 runs to 19 residues. The V gene's germline CDR1 is SGHRS and CDR2 YFSETQ. V lost 3 bases to trimming and J lost 4 bases; unmatched junction nucleotides: 17. For the CDR3, the DNA is TGCGCCAGCAGCTGGGATGGACAGGGGGCGACACAAGGAGTCTATGGCTACACCTTC. This gives the protein CASSWDGQGATQGVYGYTF.

The V gene is TRBV6-5, the J gene TRBJ1-4, with 8 bases matching TRBD1. This CDR3 is 14 amino acids long. The germline V gene has CDR1 MNHEY and CDR2 SVGAGI. Trimming removed 6 bases from V and 6 bases from J; junction bases left unmatched: 6. CDR3 DNA: TGTGCCAGCAGAGCCGGGACAGGATATGAAAAACTGTTTTTT. Translating gives CASRAGTGYEKLFF.

The chain combines TRBV6-5 with TRBJ2-7, with a tentative D call TRBD2 (6 bases). The CDR3 length is 14 residues. Trimming removed 0 bases from V and 3 bases from J, with 9 bases in between. Germline V gene data show CDR1 as MNHEY and CDR2 as SVGAGI. The CDR3 sequence is CASSYSGRYYEQYF. CDR3 nucleotide sequence: TGTGCCAGCAGTTACTCGGGGAGGTACTACGAGCAGTACTTC.

The chain has TRBV5-4 and TRBJ1-2, with D uncertain. The CDR3 length is 14 residues. Deletions cut 3 bases from V and 5 bases from J, with 14 bases between. Germline V gives CDR1 SGHNT, CDR2 YYREEE (reference sequence). The CDR3 sequence: CASSSRTGSYGYTF. The CDR3 bases are TGTGCCAGCAGCTCCCGGACGGGGAGTTATGGCTACACCTTC.